The 21 T cell receptor beta chains in this list originate from one sample, sequenced in a study of blood T cell repertoires in COVID-19. Sequencing was performed with immunoSEQ multiplex PCR; in TCRdb, only in-frame clones are kept and a portion is missing. The data hold about 250,000 clones, with 86% observed a single time. Sequenced input: PBMCs or T cells enriched from blood (not recorded which). These receptors all stem from a middle-aged man who had recovered from COVID-19.

This chain links TRBV9 with TRBJ1-5; 11 bases align to TRBD1. The trim removed 2 bases at V and 6 bases at J, leaving 7 bases unmatched. Germline values: CDR1 SGDLS, CDR2 YYNGEE. The CDR3 totals 16 residues. CDR3 residues: CASSVGQGAVGQPQHF. The CDR3 coding sequence is TGTGCCAGCAGCGTTGGACAGGGGGCGGTTGGTCAGCCCCAGCATTTT.

The CDR3 region is CASSPASGSEEQFF. The DNA for the CDR3 is TGTGCCAGCTCACCTGCTAGCGGGAGTGAGGAGCAGTTCTTC. The gene calls are TRBV18 and TRBJ2-1; 10 positions agree with TRBD2. From germline, CDR1 is KGHSH and CDR2 LQKENI. With 3 bases clipped from V and 10 bases from J, the junction kept 6 bases outside the gene matches. The CDR3 is made up of 14 amino acids.

The CDR3 loop reads CASSQGQGQQYF. In nucleotides, the CDR3 is TGTGCCAGCAGCCAGGGACAGGGGCAGCAGTACTTC. The chain uses TRBV7-3 and TRBJ2-7; 10 nucleotides match TRBD1. The CDR3 covers 12 residues. Germline lookup yields CDR1 SGHTA and CDR2 FQGTGA. The V segment lost 5 bases and the J segment 8 bases; nucleotides outside the gene matches: 3.

The sample holds a few counts of this clone. This chain uses TRBV30 with TRBJ1-1, with TRBD1 matching over 7 bases. CDR1 GTSNPN and CDR2 SVGIG come from the germline V gene (reference sequence). With V trimmed by 2 bases and J by 5 bases, 8 bases remained unmatched. The CDR3 extends over 14 amino acids. DNA of the CDR3: TGTGCCTGGAGTAGGGACAGAGTAAGGACTGAAGCTTTCTTT. It specifies CAWSRDRVRTEAFF. The variable domain in full, with the rest retrieved from reference TRBV30 and TRBJ1-1, is SQTIHQWPATLVQPVGSPLSLECTVEGTSNPNLYWYRQAAGRGLQLLFYSVGIGQISSEVPQNLSASRPQDRQFILSSKKLLLSDSGFYLCAWSRDRVRTEAFFGQGTRLTVV.

This clone was observed a few times. The chain links TRBV7-4 to TRBJ1-4, with D uncertain. V was trimmed by 3 bases and J by 8 bases, leaving 7 bases between them. The V gene's germline CDR1 is SGHVT and CDR2 SQSDAQ. This CDR3 contains 12 residues. CDR3 DNA: TGTGCCAGCAGCTTCTTTTCGGAAAAACTGTTTTTT. This encodes CASSFFSEKLFF.

The table lists this clone with many counts. The chain is built from TRBV28 and TRBJ2-2, with D tentatively TRBD2 (6 bases). V shed 3 bases and J shed 1 base, with 12 bases lying between them. The CDR3 contains 16 residues. The V gene's germline CDR1 is MDHEN and CDR2 SYDVKM. The CDR3 spells CASSLGLAENTGELFF. As DNA, the CDR3 is TGTGCCAGCAGTTTGGGGTTAGCGGAGAACACCGGGGAGCTGTTTTTT.

V and J are TRBV7-2 and TRBJ1-5, with 8 positions matching TRBD1. V was pared by 2 bases and J by 4 bases, with 7 bases of the junction left unmatched. The CDR3 covers 16 residues. Germline V lookup: CDR1 SGHTA, CDR2 FQGNSA. The CDR3 is CASSLFSGGGNQPQHF. CDR3 nucleotides: TGTGCCAGCAGCTTATTTTCAGGGGGCGGAAATCAGCCCCAGCATTTT.

The chain links TRBV10-2 to TRBJ2-7; D is perhaps TRBD2 (5 bases). Trimming took off 0 bases at V and 3 bases at J, with 12 bases between the two ends. CDR3 length: 15 residues. CDR1 is WSHSY, CDR2 SAAADI, per germline. In DNA, the CDR3 is TGCGCCAGCAGTGAGTCGCCTAGCCAACACTACGAGCAGTACTTC. Protein product: CASSESPSQHYEQYF.

V gene TRBV7-9 combines with J gene TRBJ1-6; 7 bases map to TRBD1. There are 11 residues in the CDR3. Germline loops: CDR1 SEHNR, CDR2 FQNEAQ (reference sequence). The V segment lost 4 bases and the J segment 17 bases; nucleotides outside the gene matches: 5. In nucleotides, the CDR3 is TGTGCCAGCAGCTCCGAGACAGGGATCCACTTT. Protein: CASSSETGIHF. Filled out from reference TRBV7-9 and TRBJ1-6, the complete variable domain reads DTGVSQNPRHKITKRGQNVTFRCDPISEHNRLYWYRQTLGQGPEFLTYFQNEAQLEKSRLLSDRFSAERPKGSFSTLEIQRTEQGDSAMYLCASSSETGIHFGNGTRLTVT.

CDR3 protein: CSGQGAFGETQYF. The CDR3 nucleotides read TGCAGCGGACAGGGGGCATTTGGGGAGACCCAGTACTTC. The V and J genes are TRBV29-1 and TRBJ2-5, with 10 bases fitting TRBD1. The CDR3 covers 13 residues. Trimming cost V 7 bases and J 5 bases; bases outside gene matches: 7. Germline-derived CDR1 and CDR2 are SQVTM and ANQGSEA.

The J gene is TRBJ2-5, the V gene TRBV3-1 (or the pseudogene TRBV3-2); TRBD1 is a possible D gene (6 bases). The CDR3 is 15 amino acids. In germline, CDR1 is LGHDT, CDR2 YNNKEL (reference sequence). V was pared by 4 bases and J by 7 bases, with 19 bases between. The CDR3 bases are TGTGCCAGCAGCCTCCCCGGAGACAGGAGTGGGACCCAGTACTTC. Amino acid sequence: CASSLPGDRSGTQYF.

The chain couples TRBV5-1 to TRBJ1-6, with 8 positions matching TRBD1. CDR3 size: 15 residues. V lost 4 bases to trimming and J lost 10 bases; unmatched junction nucleotides: 10. Germline values: CDR1 SGHRS, CDR2 YFSETQ. CDR3 in amino acids: CASSLGTGGGSPLHF. Here the CDR3 DNA reads TGCGCCAGCAGCCTCGGGACAGGAGGAGGATCACCCCTCCACTTT.

V is TRBV6-5 and J is TRBJ1-4; a possible D gene is TRBD1 (6 bases). This CDR3 comprises 15 residues. The germline V gene has CDR1 MNHEY and CDR2 SVGAGI. The V gene lost 0 bases and the J gene lost 5 bases, with 10 bases spanning the gap. The chain's CDR3 is CASSYSSGANEKLFF. In DNA, the CDR3 is TGTGCCAGCAGTTACTCGTCAGGGGCGAATGAAAAACTGTTTTTT.

This clone was detected a few times. V usage is TRBV29-1 and J usage is TRBJ1-3, with D hard to call. Per the germline V gene, CDR1 is SQVTM and CDR2 is ANQGSEA. With 5 bases removed from V and 4 bases from J, the gap between germline ends came to 9 bases. The CDR3 contains 12 residues. DNA for the CDR3: TGCAGCGTTAAACAGTCCGGAAACACCATATATTTT. It specifies CSVKQSGNTIYF.

This clone was recorded once. This chain joins TRBV5-5 and TRBJ1-1; 9 bases align to TRBD1. With 2 bases clipped from V and 2 bases from J, the junction kept 10 bases outside the gene matches. The germline V gene has CDR1 SGHKS and CDR2 YYEKEE (reference sequence). This CDR3 spans 17 amino acids. The CDR3 reads CASSFNRGRFQNTEAFF. CDR3 in DNA: TGTGCCAGCAGCTTCAACAGGGGGCGCTTTCAAAACACTGAAGCTTTCTTT.

The rearrangement links TRBV29-1 to TRBJ2-4, with D tentatively TRBD2 (6 bases). V lost 6 bases and J lost 8, with 17 bases in between. The CDR3 is made up of 13 amino acids. The germline V gene encodes CDR1 SQVTM and CDR2 ANQGSEA. CDR3 sequence reads: CSVRVGGGDIQYF. In DNA, the CDR3 is TGCAGCGTCCGAGTCGGAGGAGGGGACATTCAGTACTTC.

V usage is TRBV5-1 and J usage is TRBJ2-7, with 7 bases matching TRBD1. V lost 4 bases and J lost 3; bases outside the gene matches: 16. The CDR3 is made up of 17 amino acids. Germline lookup yields CDR1 SGHRS and CDR2 YFSETQ. The CDR3 is CASSQNHNDRAHYEQYF. In nucleotides, the CDR3 is TGCGCCAGCAGCCAAAACCACAACGACAGGGCCCACTACGAGCAGTACTTC.

The chain carries TRBV2 and TRBJ2-1; D uncertain. The germline V gene has CDR1 SNHLY and CDR2 FYNNEI. This CDR3 has 14 residues. The V end lost 2 bases, the J end lost 9 bases, and 14 bases lay between the germline ends. The CDR3 is CASSEFSSRFEQFF. The CDR3 nucleotides read TGTGCCAGCAGTGAATTTTCATCGCGATTTGAGCAGTTCTTC.

CDR3 protein: CASLPRQGAYEQYF. The CDR3 DNA is TGTGCCAGCCTCCCCCGGCAGGGGGCATACGAGCAGTACTTC. The rearrangement uses TRBV6-5 and TRBJ2-7, with 8 bases identical to TRBD1. The germline V gene encodes CDR1 MNHEY and CDR2 SVGAGI. V gave up 8 bases and J gave up 4 bases; unmatched junction bases: 10. This CDR3 has 14 amino acids.

This sequence joins TRBV30 and TRBJ2-3; 7 bases align to TRBD2. From germline, CDR1 is GTSNPN and CDR2 SVGIG (reference sequence). The CDR3 loop spans 14 amino acids. After removal of 3 bases from V and 6 bases from J, the junction contained 9 bases not matched to a gene. Here the CDR3 reads CAWSRGGGADTQYF. CDR3 bases: TGTGCCTGGAGCCGTGGCGGGGGTGCCGATACGCAGTATTTT.

This clone came up a few times. J is TRBJ2-1 and V is TRBV2; 11 bases match TRBD2. The CDR3 loop spans 14 amino acids. The V and J ends lost 11 bases and 7 bases, in that order; junction bases with no gene match: 10. Germline V gene data show CDR1 as SNHLY and CDR2 as FYNNEI. CDR3 nucleotides: TGTGCCCGCGCCGGGACTAGCGGTATAAATGAGCAGTTCTTC. It yields the protein CARAGTSGINEQFF.